The 30 T cell receptor beta chains listed next were all sequenced from one sample in a study of response to subunit inactivated influenza vaccine. In TCRdb, the RT-PCR reads were re-called with MiXCR into one record per CDR3 protein. The sample lists some 850,000 distinct CDR3 sequences, around 20% occurring once. The specimen comprised PBMCs from blood, sampled more than 4 days after vaccination. These receptors came from a man in his forties or fifties who received an inactivated influenza vaccine.

As for this clonotype: At one end the junction does not follow the germline gene, possibly because of a read error. V gene TRBV6-1 combines with J gene TRBJ2-3; 14 bases agree with TRBD2. Per germline, CDR1 MNHNS and CDR2 SASEGT. CDR3 length: 15 amino acids. CDR3 bases: TGTGCCAGCAGGGAAGGACTAGCGGGGGGAGATACGCAGTATTTT. Encoded protein: CASREGLAGGDTQYF.

The chain employs TRBV27 and TRBJ2-2; D is possibly TRBD1 (5 bases). V lost 3 bases and J 9 bases, leaving 17 bases between the germline ends. The CDR3 contains 15 residues. Germline V CDR1 and CDR2: MNHEY, SMNVEV (reference sequence). The CDR3 reads CASSFGRALVWELFF. CDR3 DNA sequence: TGTGCCAGCAGTTTTGGCAGGGCCTTAGTTTGGGAGCTGTTTTTT.

The rearrangement joins TRBV4-2 to TRBJ2-7, with D tentatively TRBD2 (5 bases). Trimming left V 4 bases short and J 6 bases short, with 13 bases between. This CDR3 has 13 residues. Germline CDR1 LGHNA, CDR2 YNFKEQ. CDR3 sequence reads: CASSPPGVGEQYF. The DNA for the CDR3 is TGTGCCAGCAGCCCCCCCGGGGTCGGCGAGCAGTACTTC.

In this sample, this clonotype turned up a few times. The chain joins TRBV6-2 or TRBV6-3 to TRBJ1-2; the D gene is possibly TRBD1 (6 bases). The CDR3 length is 14 residues. Germline lookup yields CDR1 MNHEY and CDR2 SVGEGT. V lost 6 bases and J lost 5, with 16 bases in between. As DNA, the CDR3 is TGTGCCAGCAGGCCCACAGGGACGCGTTATGGCTACACCTTC. This sequence encodes CASRPTGTRYGYTF.

This clonotype came up a few times. The rearrangement uses TRBV20-1 and TRBJ1-5, with 7 bases aligning to TRBD1. Trimming at V came to 6 bases and at J to 6 bases, leaving 11 bases not matched to a gene. The CDR3 is made up of 14 amino acids. Germline values: CDR1 DFQATT, CDR2 SNEGSKA (reference sequence). In nucleotides, the CDR3 is TGCAGTGCGGGGAGGGCAGGGGGTCTTCAGCCCCAGCATTTT. Translated, it gives CSAGRAGGLQPQHF.

V and J are TRBV9 and TRBJ2-3; D unclear. V was pared by 0 bases and J by 2 bases, with 16 bases between. Germline CDR1 reads SGDLS; CDR2 reads YYNGEE. This CDR3 region has 17 residues. The CDR3 coding sequence is TGTGCCAGCAGCGTAGGTCTCTACCCGGGCCCCACAGATACGCAGTATTTT. As protein: CASSVGLYPGPTDTQYF.

The table lists this clonotype with a few counts. The rearrangement links TRBV2 to TRBJ2-1; 10 bases agree with TRBD2. Losses at the gene ends were 3 bases for V and 4 bases for J; bases not matched to a gene: 3. Per germline, CDR1 SNHLY and CDR2 FYNNEI. The CDR3 contains 15 residues. CDR3 nucleotide sequence: TGTGCCAGCAGTGAGGCTAGCGGGAGTTACAATGAGCAGTTCTTC. The encoded protein is CASSEASGSYNEQFF.

This clonotype was counted a few times. This chain connects TRBV4-1 to TRBJ2-5; D not resolved. The V and J ends lost 0 bases and 7 bases respectively, with 9 bases between them. There are 13 residues in the CDR3. Germline V gene sequence: CDR1 MGHRA, CDR2 YSYEKL. CDR3 bases: TGCGCCAGCAGCCAAGATGGGTTTAGGACCCAGTACTTC. Translation gives CASSQDGFRTQYF.

There are many counts of this clonotype. The chain is built from TRBV7-2 and TRBJ2-3, with 9 bases fitting TRBD2. V gave up 2 bases and J gave up 4 bases; unmatched junction bases: 4. This CDR3 is built from 15 residues. Germline lookup yields CDR1 SGHTA and CDR2 FQGNSA. As DNA, the CDR3 is TGTGCCAGCAGCTTAAAGGCGGGGGGGTCAGATACGCAGTATTTT. It codes for CASSLKAGGSDTQYF. The complete variable domain, with remaining parts taken from reference TRBV7-2 and TRBJ2-3, reads GAGVSQSPSNKVTEKGKDVELRCDPISGHTALYWYRQSLGQGLEFLIYFQGNSAPDKSGLPSDRFSAERTGGSVSTLTIQRTQQEDSAVYLCASSLKAGGSDTQYFGPGTRLTVL.

CDR3 sequence (DNA): TGCAGCGCCCGCACTAGCGGGAGCAACCAAGAGACCCAGTACTTC. Protein product: CSARTSGSNQETQYF. The V call is TRBV29-1, the J call TRBJ2-5; TRBD2 agrees at 11 bases. This CDR3 contains 15 residues. V was pared by 7 bases and J by 0 bases, with 7 bases of the junction left unmatched. Germline assignment: CDR1 SQVTM and CDR2 ANQGSEA.

The gene calls are TRBV5-6 and TRBJ2-5, with 7 bases lining up with TRBD1. The CDR3 has 14 amino acids. CDR1 and CDR2 from the germline V gene are SGHDT and YYEEEE. The trim removed 0 bases at V and 7 bases at J, leaving 6 bases unmatched. The CDR3 here is CASSLGRQGGTQYF. The CDR3 DNA reads TGTGCCAGCAGCTTGGGCAGACAGGGTGGGACCCAGTACTTC.

This clonotype was seen at least ten times. The V call is TRBV7-2, the J call TRBJ2-7, with 8 positions matching TRBD2. The CDR3 covers 16 residues. Germline values: CDR1 SGHTA, CDR2 FQGNSA. The trim removed 1 base at V and 2 bases at J, leaving 7 bases unmatched. CDR3 in amino acids: CASSLVSSGSPYEQYF. The CDR3 DNA follows: TGTGCCAGCAGCTTAGTGTCTAGCGGGTCCCCCTACGAGCAGTACTTC.

The chain has TRBV12-3 or TRBV12-4 and TRBJ1-5; unclear D gene. CDR3 size: 14 residues. V was shortened by 5 bases and J by 0 bases, with 8 bases between the two germline ends. The DNA for the CDR3 is TGTGCCAGCAGTAAATATTATAGCAATCAGCCCCAGCATTTT. This gives the protein CASSKYYSNQPQHF.

This clonotype was detected many times. The V call is TRBV20-1, the J call TRBJ2-3; possibly TRBD1 for D (6 bases). The CDR3 contains 13 residues. V shed 5 bases and J shed 1 base, with 10 bases lying between them. CDR1 is DFQATT and CDR2 is SNEGSKA in the germline V gene (reference sequence). CDR3 in amino acids: CSALSGGTDTQYF. The CDR3 DNA sequence: TGCAGTGCTCTCTCAGGGGGCACAGATACGCAGTATTTT.

This chain joins TRBV12-3 or TRBV12-4 and TRBJ1-2, with TRBD1 identical over 7 bases. V shed 6 bases, J shed 4 bases, and the junction held 8 bases outside the gene matches. The CDR3 is 14 amino acids. The CDR3 protein is CASRHTTGVYGYTF. DNA for the CDR3: TGTGCCAGCAGACACACTACAGGGGTCTATGGCTACACCTTC.

The rearrangement uses TRBV11-2 and TRBJ2-1, with 10 bases matching TRBD1. Germline CDR1 SGHAT, CDR2 FQNNGV. Trimming cost V 5 bases and J 9 bases; bases outside gene matches: 4. This CDR3 has 13 amino acids. The CDR3 DNA reads TGTGCCAGCAGCGAGACAGGGGGCATTGAGCAGTTCTTC. This encodes CASSETGGIEQFF.

This rearrangement joins TRBV7-2 to TRBJ2-1, with D hard to call. With 7 bases removed from V and 2 bases from J, the gap between germline ends came to 15 bases. CDR3 length: 15 residues. Per the germline V gene, CDR1 is SGHTA and CDR2 is FQGNSA. The CDR3 protein is CASTQFGSAYNEQFF. The CDR3 region has the DNA TGTGCCAGCACCCAATTCGGGTCAGCCTACAATGAGCAGTTCTTC.

This rearrangement joins TRBV30 to TRBJ2-4; D gene ambiguous. The germline CDR1 and CDR2 sequences are GTSNPN and SVGIG (reference sequence). V was pared by 1 base and J by 6 bases, with 7 bases between. This CDR3 comprises 12 residues. The CDR3 DNA is TGTGCCTGGAGTGCGTTAAGAAACATTCAGTACTTC. Translating it yields CAWSALRNIQYF. The complete variable domain, with remaining parts taken from reference TRBV30 and TRBJ2-4, reads SQTIHQWPATLVQPVGSPLSLECTVEGTSNPNLYWYRQAAGRGLQLLFYSVGIGQISSEVPQNLSASRPQDRQFILSSKKLLLSDSGFYLCAWSALRNIQYFGAGTRLSVL.

This clonotype was seen only a few times. The rearrangement uses TRBV6-1 and TRBJ2-2, with 8 positions matching TRBD2. V dropped 5 bases and J dropped 4; count of bases not matched to a gene: 9. The CDR3 extends over 16 amino acids. Germline CDR1 and CDR2: MNHNS and SASEGT. In DNA form, the CDR3 reads TGTGCCAGCAGTACGACTAGCGCCGGGCTCACCGGGGAGCTGTTTTTT. Translation gives CASSTTSAGLTGELFF.

The V gene is TRBV2, the J gene TRBJ2-1, with TRBD2 identical over 11 bases. The CDR3 runs to 14 residues. Per germline, CDR1 SNHLY and CDR2 FYNNEI. The trim removed 6 bases at V and 6 bases at J, leaving 4 bases unmatched. DNA for the CDR3: TGTGCCAGCAGAAAACTAGCGGGAGTCAATGAGCAGTTCTTC. Its protein product is CASRKLAGVNEQFF.

This chain links TRBV15 with TRBJ2-7, with D unresolved. V dropped 0 bases and J dropped 2 bases, with 5 bases sitting between them. The CDR3 sequence is 13 residues long. The germline V gene encodes CDR1 LNHNV and CDR2 YYDKDF (reference sequence). The CDR3 loop reads CATSRDVAYEQYF. CDR3 DNA: TGTGCCACCAGCAGAGATGTTGCCTACGAGCAGTACTTC.

This clonotype turned up a few times. The rearrangement uses TRBV12-3 or TRBV12-4 and TRBJ1-5; D may be TRBD1 (6 bases). The CDR3 is 15 residues long. The V gene lost 7 bases and the J gene lost 3 bases, with 16 bases spanning the gap. CDR3 amino acids: CASTARGRVNQPQHF. CDR3 DNA: TGTGCCAGCACCGCCAGGGGACGAGTCAATCAGCCCCAGCATTTT.

This chain connects TRBV6-2 or TRBV6-3 to TRBJ2-1, with D unclear. Germline loops: CDR1 MNHEY, CDR2 SVGEGT. The CDR3 is 14 amino acids. The ends were cut back, 0 bases at V and 5 bases at J, with 8 bases in the middle. This CDR3 reads CASSYSDRNNEQFF. DNA for the CDR3: TGTGCCAGCAGTTACTCGGACCGGAACAATGAGCAGTTCTTC.

The chain employs TRBV27 and TRBJ2-1, with 10 bases that match TRBD1. Germline CDR1 MNHEY, CDR2 SMNVEV (reference sequence). The CDR3 extends over 15 amino acids. After removal of 7 bases from V and 4 bases from J, the junction contained 7 bases not matched to a gene. The CDR3 region is CASNPGQGPYNEQFF. The DNA of the CDR3 is TGTGCCAGCAACCCGGGACAGGGGCCGTACAATGAGCAGTTCTTC.

V and J are TRBV6-1 and TRBJ2-2; 8 nucleotides align to TRBD2. The CDR3 covers 15 residues. Germline trimming cut 6 bases from V and 6 bases from J; bases unmatched to any gene: 9. From germline, CDR1 is MNHNS and CDR2 SASEGT. CDR3 in amino acids: CASRQVAGSSGELFF. The CDR3 bases are TGTGCCAGCAGACAAGTAGCGGGAAGTTCCGGGGAGCTGTTTTTT.

This clonotype was counted only a few times. This chain connects TRBV12-3 or TRBV12-4 to TRBJ2-3; TRBD2 matches at 15 bases. The CDR3 length is 17 residues. V shed 6 bases and J 2 bases; nucleotides not matched to a gene: 6. Here the CDR3 DNA reads TGTGCCAGCAGGTCCGGGACTAGCGGGGGGACCACAGATACGCAGTATTTT. Amino acid sequence: CASRSGTSGGTTDTQYF.

The genes are TRBV7-3 and TRBJ2-5, with D unresolved. From germline, CDR1 is SGHTA and CDR2 FQGTGA. Trimming took off 6 bases at V and 2 bases at J, with 13 bases between the two ends. The CDR3 is 14 residues long. The CDR3 region is CASSLGHQQETQYF. The CDR3, as DNA: TGTGCCAGCAGTCTCGGGCACCAACAAGAGACCCAGTACTTC.

This clonotype was picked up many times. This chain connects TRBV6-5 to TRBJ1-2; D is undetermined. This CDR3 is 15 amino acids long. From germline, CDR1 is MNHEY and CDR2 SVGAGI. V dropped 0 bases and J dropped 7 bases, with 15 bases sitting between them. The CDR3 is CASSYSLTGFGGYTF. For the CDR3, the DNA is TGTGCCAGCAGTTACTCCTTAACGGGATTTGGTGGCTACACCTTC.

This clonotype was seen only a few times. CDR3 in DNA: TGTGCCAGCAGCCGGGGGGCCGGGACAGGGGGCAGAGAGACCCAGTACTTC. It codes for CASSRGAGTGGRETQYF. The V gene is TRBV11-2, the J gene TRBJ2-5, with TRBD1 identical over 12 bases. Germline CDR1 is SGHAT and CDR2 is FQNNGV. The CDR3 has 17 amino acids. After removal of 5 bases from V and 4 bases from J, the junction contained 11 bases not matched to a gene.

This clonotype was recorded many times. The V and J genes are TRBV7-9 and TRBJ2-5; D is ambiguous. Germline CDR1 SEHNR, CDR2 FQNEAQ (reference sequence). V shed 0 bases and J shed 4 bases, with 9 bases lying between them. There are 14 residues in the CDR3. This CDR3 is CASSLALGIETQYF. The CDR3 DNA follows: TGTGCCAGCAGCTTAGCGCTCGGTATAGAGACCCAGTACTTC. Combining the CDR3 with reference TRBV7-9 and TRBJ2-5 gives the whole variable domain DTGVSQNPRHKITKRGQNVTFRCDPISEHNRLYWYRQTLGQGPEFLTYFQNEAQLEKSRLLSDRFSAERPKGSFSTLEIQRTEQGDSAMYLCASSLALGIETQYFGPGTRLLVL.